Listed below are T cell receptor beta chains from one sample, sequenced in a study of Ad26.COV2.S vaccination and SARS-CoV-2 variants. The method was immunoSEQ multiplex PCR; TCRdb's version includes in-frame clones alone and lacks a portion of them. The table shows a few hundred thousand clones, with roughly nine tenths occurring only once. This sample comprised peripheral blood, obtained in a trial of Ad26.COV2.S vaccine versus placebo. All receptors derive from a person aged 18 to 65 who received the Ad26.COV2.S COVID-19 vaccine or a placebo. Each CDR3 is given without its conserved first and last residue. Fields, in order: J gene, V gene, CDR3 protein.

>TRBJ2-5|TRBV19
ASQAHGETQY
>TRBJ1-2|TRBV9
ASSGDSYGYT
>TRBJ1-2|TRBV4-3
ASSLDATGQGGGGYT
>TRBJ1-1|TRBV19
ASSTPQVVMNTEAF
>TRBJ2-3|TRBV5-1
ASSLVAGTDTQY
>TRBJ1-5|TRBV27
ASSHGQGLYSNQPQH
>TRBJ2-1|TRBV11-2
ASSSISGRNNEQF
>TRBJ1-4|TRBV4-3
ASSQVGLTGEKLF
>TRBJ1-2|TRBV6-5
ASSSPGENYGYT
>TRBJ1-5|TRBV30
AWGGLTSLSNQPQH
>TRBJ2-7|TRBV11-2
ASSPPETSGYEQY
>TRBJ1-1|TRBV11-2
ATYQTPDRVNTEAF
>TRBJ1-5|TRBV2
ASSGQGNQPQH
>TRBJ2-1|TRBV5-1
ASSLRLAGLSLGEQF
>TRBJ1-3|TRBV7-2
ASSLTGNTIY
>TRBJ1-5|TRBV27
ASSWTGGSNQPQH
>TRBJ1-2|TRBV4-2
ASSPREGNYGYT
>TRBJ2-3|TRBV5-1
ASSFDTPSTDTQY
>TRBJ1-4|TRBV7-2
ASSKSSWATNEKLF
>TRBJ2-5|TRBV5-1
ASSFPPPSSGGGRETQY
>TRBJ1-6|TRBV11-3
ASSLGGSYNSPLH
>TRBJ2-5|TRBV27
ASSLDPGEETQY
>TRBJ2-1|TRBV6-2/TRBV6-3
ASSPHSGRASYNEQF
>TRBJ1-2|TRBV4-3
ASSQDSSYGYT
>TRBJ1-2|TRBV6-5
ASSYSGVIAYGYT
>TRBJ1-1|TRBV5-6
ASSLAWDFNEAF
>TRBJ1-4|TRBV4-3
ASSQLMSGKSEKLF
>TRBJ2-6|TRBV7-8
ASSLAAAGGLGANVLT
>TRBJ1-1|TRBV6-6
ASSSTITEAF
>TRBJ2-3|TRBV9
ASSVGPPPGDTQY
>TRBJ1-2|TRBV30
AWAREGSEGYT
>TRBJ2-7|TRBV19
ASSYRDSTYEQY
>TRBJ2-5|TRBV19
ASTMRGKEETQY
>TRBJ2-1|TRBV15
ATSRTYRGGYNEQF
>TRBJ1-4|TRBV18
ASSPRATNEKLF
>TRBJ2-7|TRBV12-5
ASGSPRDYYEQY
>TRBJ2-7|TRBV28
ASSLVQRTYEQY
>TRBJ1-2|TRBV3-1/TRBV3-2
ASSQAKGPANYGYT
>TRBJ1-2|TRBV5-4
ASSFDSSLYGYT
>TRBJ1-2|TRBV5-1
ASSLATEAYGYT
>TRBJ1-1|TRBV12-5
ASGLVGRGVWAF
>TRBJ2-2|TRBV5-4
ASSFGAGNTGELF
>TRBJ1-6|TRBV10-2
ASSEQGRAPLH
>TRBJ2-1|TRBV12-5
ASGPMILAGVYNEQF
>TRBJ1-1|TRBV19
ASSTGGGTEAF
>TRBJ1-5|TRBV11-2
ASSLDGRVGQPQH